These 32 T cell receptor beta chains were all obtained from the same sample, sequenced in a study of TIL therapy for anti-PD-1-resistant metastatic lung cancer. The libraries were made with immunoSEQ v3. Assay: immunoSEQ multiplex PCR; the TCRdb copy retains only in-frame clones and omits some. This table holds 30,000 or so clones, 60% to 80% found once. As to time point: pre-treatment sample, taken before nivolumab and TIL therapy. The material sequenced was blood, taken at baseline. The receptor source for this set is a woman aged 30 to 85 with non-small cell lung cancer.

The rearrangement links TRBV21-1 to TRBJ2-5; TRBD2 is the table's D call and was not checked against the DNA. TRBV21-1 is recorded as a pseudogene. There are 15 residues in the CDR3. CDR3 loop: CASSKIAGGQGTQYF. The CDR3 DNA reads as TGTGCCAGCAGCAAAATAGCGGGAGGTCAGGGGACCCAGTACTTC.

V gene TRBV6-5 combines with J gene TRBJ2-2; TRBD1 matches at 9 bases. V was clipped by 6 bases and J by 2 bases; unmatched bases: 1. Germline V gene lookup returns CDR1 MNHEY and CDR2 SVGAGI. The CDR3 sequence is 14 residues long. CDR3 amino acids: CASRGQGNTGELFF. DNA of the CDR3: TGTGCCAGCAGGGGACAGGGAAACACCGGGGAGCTGTTTTTT.

This clone showed up just a few times. The genes are TRBV19 and TRBJ2-5, with 8 nucleotides matching TRBD1. The length of the CDR3 is 16 residues. Germline V gives CDR1 LNHDA, CDR2 SQIVND (reference sequence). Trimming took 1 base from V and 2 from J; bases not matched to a gene: 6. The chain's CDR3 is CASSIGTGQPQETQYF. The CDR3 DNA sequence: TGTGCCAGTAGTATAGGGACAGGGCAACCTCAAGAGACCCAGTACTTC.

The table lists this clone with a few counts. This chain joins TRBV19 and TRBJ2-3; D assignment may be TRBD1 or TRBD2 (6 bases each). Trimming left V 3 bases short and J 3 bases short, with 16 bases between. The CDR3 contains 16 residues. Germline CDR1 is LNHDA and CDR2 is SQIVND (reference sequence). CDR3 protein: CASSISGGTVTDTQYF. In nucleotides, the CDR3 is TGTGCCAGTAGTATTTCCGGGGGCACGGTGACAGATACGCAGTATTTT.

In DNA form, the CDR3 reads TGTGCCAGCAGCCCAAACGCGCTCCGATCAGATACGCAGTATTTT. It translates to CASSPNALRSDTQYF. The chain recombines TRBV11-2 with TRBJ2-3; unclear D gene. The germline CDR1 and CDR2 sequences are SGHAT and FQNNGV. The CDR3 is 15 amino acids. Trimming shortened V by 5 bases and J by 4 bases, and 16 bases separated the two germline ends.

The rearrangement uses TRBV6-5 and TRBJ2-3; D ambiguous. The CDR3 totals 16 residues. The ends were cut back, 2 bases at V and 0 bases at J, with 12 bases in the middle. Germline values: CDR1 MNHEY, CDR2 SVGAGI. CDR3 amino acids: CASSYGIGASTDTQYF. The CDR3 DNA follows: TGTGCCAGCAGTTACGGGATCGGAGCTAGCACAGATACGCAGTATTTT.

This clone was recorded once. The rearrangement links TRBV5-6 to TRBJ2-2; the D gene is possibly TRBD1 (5 bases). With 0 bases removed from V and 3 bases from J, the gap between germline ends came to 9 bases. Germline loops: CDR1 SGHDT, CDR2 YYEEEE. This CDR3 has 15 amino acids. The CDR3 DNA reads as TGTGCCAGCAGCTTGGTGCAGGGTGACACCGGGGAGCTGTTTTTT. Translating it yields CASSLVQGDTGELFF.

In this sample, this clone turned up once. V usage is TRBV11-2 and J usage is TRBJ2-3, with D uncertain. CDR1 is SGHAT and CDR2 is FQNNGV in the germline V gene. The CDR3 covers 15 residues. Trimming pared 0 bases from V and 0 bases from J, leaving 7 bases between. CDR3 bases: TGTGCCAGCAGCTTAGAACGTTATAGCACAGATACGCAGTATTTT. Translation: CASSLERYSTDTQYF.

This sequence joins TRBV7-2 and TRBJ2-1; 8 bases agree with TRBD2. The CDR3 extends over 16 amino acids. V lost 4 bases to trimming and J lost 4 bases; unmatched junction nucleotides: 9. Germline CDR1 SGHTA, CDR2 FQGNSA. CDR3 DNA: TGTGCCAGCAGCTCCCCCCTAGCGGGTCATTACAATGAGCAGTTCTTC. Encoded protein: CASSSPLAGHYNEQFF.

The chain links TRBV4-1 to TRBJ2-5; tentatively, D is TRBD1 (6 bases). The V and J ends lost 0 bases and 5 bases respectively, with 13 bases between them. The CDR3 contains 15 residues. CDR1 and CDR2 from the germline V gene are MGHRA and YSYEKL. The CDR3, as DNA: TGCGCCAGCAGCCAAGAGGGGGCGCTTCGGGAGACCCAGTACTTC. Translated, it gives CASSQEGALRETQYF.

This clone has a single count. The genes are TRBV5-1 and TRBJ1-1; D uncertain. Trimming pared 5 bases from V and 1 base from J, leaving 15 bases between. CDR3 length: 15 amino acids. The germline CDR1 and CDR2 sequences are SGHRS and YFSETQ. CDR3 sequence (DNA): TGCGCCAGCAGGGTAGGGATTTTAGGGAACACTGAAGCTTTCTTT. It yields the protein CASRVGILGNTEAFF. The whole variable domain, remainder taken from reference TRBV5-1 and TRBJ1-1, is KAGVTQTPRYLIKTRGQQVTLSCSPISGHRSVSWYQQTPGQGLQFLFEYFSETQRNKGNFPGRFSGRQFSNSRSEMNVSTLELGDSALYLCASRVGILGNTEAFFGQGTRLTVV.

This chain links TRBV19 with TRBJ1-1, with TRBD1 as a possible D gene (5 bases). The V and J ends lost 6 bases and 0 bases respectively, with 8 bases between them. The V gene's germline CDR1 is LNHDA and CDR2 SQIVND (reference sequence). The CDR3 is 13 amino acids. In nucleotides, the CDR3 is TGTGCCAGTAGACAGGAGTTGAACACTGAAGCTTTCTTT. Translation gives CASRQELNTEAFF. The full variable domain, rest sourced from reference TRBV19 and TRBJ1-1, is DGGITQSPKYLFRKEGQNVTLSCEQNLNHDAMYWYRQDPGQGLRLIYYSQIVNDFQKGDIAEGYSVSREKKESFPLTVTSAQKNPTAFYLCASRQELNTEAFFGQGTRLTVV.

This chain joins TRBV19 and TRBJ2-6; TRBD2 agrees at 15 bases. This CDR3 is built from 20 residues. Germline CDR1 LNHDA, CDR2 SQIVND (reference sequence). After removal of 6 bases from V and 4 bases from J, the junction contained 13 bases not matched to a gene. The CDR3 protein is CASSKTGLAGGSAGANVLTF. The CDR3 DNA sequence: TGTGCCAGTAGCAAAACAGGACTAGCGGGAGGGTCGGCGGGGGCCAACGTCCTGACTTTC.

This clone was observed a few times. The chain joins TRBV7-2 to TRBJ2-7, with D maybe TRBD2 (5 bases). V shed 4 bases and J shed 6 bases, with 10 bases lying between them. The CDR3 extends over 12 amino acids. In germline, CDR1 is SGHTA, CDR2 FQGNSA. The CDR3 loop reads CASSSTSTEQYF. The DNA for the CDR3 is TGTGCCAGCAGCTCCACTAGTACCGAGCAGTACTTC.

The chain recombines TRBV21-1 with TRBJ2-1. TRBV21-1 is a known pseudogene. This CDR3 comprises 15 residues. CDR3 loop: CASSTFGGSYNEQFF. CDR3 coding DNA: TGTGCCAGCAGCACTTTTGGGGGCTCCTACAATGAGCAGTTCTTC.

V usage is TRBV4-1 and J usage is TRBJ1-5; possible D gene TRBD1, 5 bases. CDR1 and CDR2 (germline): MGHRA, YSYEKL. This CDR3 has 18 residues. Trimming took off 0 bases at V and 2 bases at J, with 17 bases between the two ends. In DNA, the CDR3 is TGCGCCAGCAGCCAAGATCAGCCGGGGTGGGGGGGCAATCAGCCCCAGCATTTT. Translated: CASSQDQPGWGGNQPQHF.

The chain is built from TRBV5-4 and TRBJ2-5; tentatively, D is TRBD1 (5 bases). Between the trimmed V and J ends, which lost 7 bases and 5 bases, there was a span of 18 bases. CDR1 SGHNT and CDR2 YYREEE come from the germline V gene (reference sequence). The CDR3 covers 14 residues. Written as DNA, the CDR3 is TGTGCCAGCTGCCCCCAGGGAATAGGGGAGACCCAGTACTTC. The encoded protein is CASCPQGIGETQYF.

The chain combines TRBV5-4 with TRBJ2-5; TRBD2 agrees at 8 bases. In germline, CDR1 is SGHNT, CDR2 YYREEE (reference sequence). The CDR3 runs 15 residues. Trimming removed 4 bases from V and 3 bases from J; junction bases left unmatched: 8. CDR3 region: CASSTGLGGKETQYF. The CDR3 DNA sequence: TGTGCCAGCAGCACGGGACTAGGGGGAAAAGAGACCCAGTACTTC.

V and J are TRBV7-2 and TRBJ1-1, with TRBD1 matching 8 bases. CDR1 SGHTA and CDR2 FQGNSA come from the germline V gene. This CDR3 contains 18 residues. After removal of 3 bases from V and 1 base from J, the junction contained 13 bases not matched to a gene. Here the CDR3 reads CASSFRWTGRGKNTEAFF. The CDR3 nucleotides are TGTGCCAGCAGCTTTAGGTGGACAGGGCGGGGGAAGAACACTGAAGCTTTCTTT. The full variable domain, rest sourced from reference TRBV7-2 and TRBJ1-1, is GAGVSQSPSNKVTEKGKDVELRCDPISGHTALYWYRQSLGQGLEFLIYFQGNSAPDKSGLPSDRFSAERTGGSVSTLTIQRTQQEDSAVYLCASSFRWTGRGKNTEAFFGQGTRLTVV.

The rearrangement links TRBV6-6 to TRBJ1-2; no firm D call. V lost 11 bases to trimming and J lost 0 bases, with 13 bases between them. Germline V gene lookup returns CDR1 MNHNY and CDR2 SVGAGI (reference sequence). This CDR3 is 13 amino acids long. CDR3 sequence (DNA): TGTGCCCTCGCCAAGGCAGCTAACTATGGCTACACCTTC. Its protein product is CALAKAANYGYTF.

This clone was detected a few times. V usage is TRBV5-1 and J usage is TRBJ2-7; 7 bases line up with TRBD1. Germline V lookup: CDR1 SGHRS, CDR2 YFSETQ. This CDR3 comprises 15 residues. V gave up 0 bases and J gave up 6 bases; unmatched junction bases: 9. The CDR3 DNA is TGCGCCAGCAGCTTGGGACAGGGCCGAGGGGTCGAGCAGTACTTC. The encoded protein is CASSLGQGRGVEQYF.

This clone is termed medium-sized. The genes are TRBV7-8 and TRBJ1-2; D not certain. The CDR3 is made up of 14 amino acids. Germline CDR1 is SGHVS and CDR2 is FQNEAQ. The V and J ends lost 4 bases and 4 bases respectively, with 13 bases between them. The CDR3 is CASSYTASGYGYTF. The CDR3, as DNA: TGTGCCAGCAGCTATACAGCTTCTGGCTATGGCTACACCTTC.

V is TRBV19 and J is TRBJ1-5, with D hard to call. CDR1 and CDR2 from the germline V gene are LNHDA and SQIVND (reference sequence). Deletions cut 5 bases from V and 3 bases from J, with 14 bases between. The CDR3 extends over 15 amino acids. This CDR3 reads CASSPTGFHNQPQHF. CDR3 sequence (DNA): TGTGCCAGTAGTCCGACGGGGTTTCACAATCAGCCCCAGCATTTT.

This clone is labeled medium-sized (0.01 to 0.1%). J is TRBJ2-1 and V is TRBV29-1; 7 nucleotides align to TRBD2. CDR3 length: 15 amino acids. Per the germline V gene, CDR1 is SQVTM and CDR2 is ANQGSEA. After removal of 1 base from V and 3 bases from J, the junction contained 6 bases not matched to a gene. The CDR3 region is CSVEGLKRDYNEQFF. As DNA, the CDR3 is TGCAGCGTTGAAGGCCTCAAGCGGGACTACAATGAGCAGTTCTTC.

The J gene is TRBJ1-3, the V gene TRBV5-1; 7 nucleotides agree with TRBD1. V shed 1 base, J shed 3 bases, and the junction held 1 base outside the gene matches. This CDR3 spans 14 amino acids. Looked up from germline, CDR1 is SGHRS and CDR2 is YFSETQ. This CDR3 is CASSLTGVGNTIYF. In DNA, the CDR3 is TGCGCCAGCAGCTTGACAGGGGTTGGAAACACCATATATTTT.

The rearrangement uses TRBV27 and TRBJ2-6; possibly TRBD1 for D (5 bases). The CDR3 is 17 residues long. Trimming pared 7 bases from V and 0 bases from J, leaving 16 bases between. In germline, CDR1 is MNHEY, CDR2 SMNVEV (reference sequence). The CDR3 nucleotides read TGTGCCAGCACCATCCTTAGAACAGGCTCTGGGGCCAACGTCCTGACTTTC. Amino acids: CASTILRTGSGANVLTF. Combining the CDR3 with reference TRBV27 and TRBJ2-6 gives the whole variable domain EAQVTQNPRYLITVTGKKLTVTCSQNMNHEYMSWYRQDPGLGLRQIYYSMNVEVTDKGDVPEGYKVSRKEKRNFPLILESPSPNQTSLYFCASTILRTGSGANVLTFGAGSRLTVL.

The rearrangement uses TRBV10-3 and TRBJ2-1; 9 nucleotides line up with TRBD2. The CDR3 sequence is 15 residues long. Germline V gives CDR1 ENHRY, CDR2 SYGVKD. V was clipped by 4 bases and J by 6 bases; unmatched bases: 7. The CDR3, as DNA: TGTGCCATCAGTGGAGGCGGGAGGGCCCTCAATGAGCAGTTCTTC. It specifies CAISGGGRALNEQFF.

Only a few counts were recorded for this clone. The V gene is TRBV29-1, the J gene TRBJ2-1; either TRBD1 or TRBD2 may fit D (5 bases each). The V and J ends lost 7 bases and 5 bases respectively, with 9 bases between them. CDR1 SQVTM and CDR2 ANQGSEA come from the germline V gene. The CDR3 consists of 11 residues. The chain's CDR3 is CSGGPHNEQFF. CDR3 DNA: TGCAGCGGGGGACCTCACAATGAGCAGTTCTTC.

Here the CDR3 DNA reads TGTGCCAGCAGCTTGGCAGGGAGAACTGAAGCTTTCTTT. Its protein product is CASSLAGRTEAFF. The genes are TRBV5-4 and TRBJ1-1; TRBD1 might be the D (5 bases). This CDR3 spans 13 amino acids. The V and J ends lost 0 bases and 5 bases respectively, with 8 bases between them. The germline V gene encodes CDR1 SGHNT and CDR2 YYREEE (reference sequence).

This clone showed up just a few times. CDR3 DNA sequence: TGTGCCAGCAGTCTAGCGGGAGGGCCCGGCAATGAGCAGTTCTTC. It specifies CASSLAGGPGNEQFF. The chain employs TRBV2 and TRBJ2-1, with TRBD2 matching over 12 bases. Germline V gene sequence: CDR1 SNHLY, CDR2 FYNNEI. V shed 5 bases and J 6 bases; nucleotides not matched to a gene: 5. This CDR3 is built from 15 residues.

The chain carries TRBV7-2 and TRBJ2-1, with 8 bases identical to TRBD1. The CDR3 has 15 amino acids. Germline V CDR1 and CDR2: SGHTA, FQGNSA. With 1 base clipped from V and 7 bases from J, the junction kept 6 bases outside the gene matches. For the CDR3, the DNA is TGTGCCAGCAGCTTAGGGGGGACAGGTGTGAATGAGCAGTTCTTC. Its protein is CASSLGGTGVNEQFF.

Only a few counts were recorded for this clone. The gene calls are TRBV7-9 and TRBJ2-1; 11 bases agree with TRBD2. This CDR3 is built from 14 residues. With V trimmed by 8 bases and J by 10 bases, 10 bases remained unmatched. In germline, CDR1 is SEHNR, CDR2 FQNEAQ (reference sequence). CDR3: CASGLLAGGREQFF. The CDR3 region has the DNA TGTGCCAGCGGTTTGCTAGCGGGAGGCAGGGAGCAGTTCTTC.